This T cell receptor beta chain appears in the sequencing data of a study of shared T cell receptors in the human thymus. The protocol was immunoSEQ multiplex PCR, while the TCRdb copy is restricted to in-frame clones and leaves out a portion. The sample has 720,000 or so clones; 80% to 90% are singletons. The CDR3 consists of 17 residues. Germline lookup yields CDR1 SGHRS and CDR2 YFSETQ. V was clipped by 3 bases and J by 3 bases, with 21 bases between them. The same data also contributed to another study, on human thymus T cells. That source adds: Thymic material originated from resections removed in the course of corrective heart surgery. V and J gene usage appeared biased in thymic and blood repertoires.

Sequenced sample: thymocytes. The V gene is TRBV5-1, the J gene TRBJ1-2; tentative D call: TRBD1 (5 bases). The origin of this receptor is a girl under three years old with a congenital heart defect. DNA of the CDR3: TGCGCCAGCAGCTCTCCAGCCATTGCTGACAGTTACTATGGCTACACCTTC. This codes for CASSSPAIADSYYGYTF. The entire variable domain, with the rest obtained from reference TRBV5-1 and TRBJ1-2, is as follows: KAGVTQTPRYLIKTRGQQVTLSCSPISGHRSVSWYQQTPGQGLQFLFEYFSETQRNKGNFPGRFSGRQFSNSRSEMNVSTLELGDSALYLCASSSPAIADSYYGYTFGSGTRLTVV.